The clone carrying this T cell receptor beta chain was detected a few times. Its antigen is undetermined. A universal primer site came from template switching; cDNA carried unique molecular identifiers. TCRdb re-called the 5' RACE reads through MiXCR, storing one row per CDR3 protein. The sample includes 450,000 or so distinct CDR3 sequences, around 14% of them seen just once. The entry originates in a study of identical twins. Study-level points and caveats: Analyses of zero insertions could, in part, be confounded by invariant MAIT and iNKT cells.

V was cut by 5 bases and J by 4 bases, with 8 bases left in between. Germline values: CDR1 SEHNR, CDR2 FQNEAQ (reference sequence). This CDR3 comprises 12 residues. These sequences were also reported in another study, on yellow fever vaccine responses in identical twins.

This clonotype was sampled from a woman aged 18 to 35 in good health. V usage is TRBV7-9 and J usage is TRBJ1-1, with no clear D. Sequencing was carried out using CD4+ T cells sorted from blood. This CDR3 is CASSPSSTEAFF. In DNA form, the CDR3 reads TGTGCCAGCAGCCCCTCGAGCACTGAAGCTTTCTTT.